The clone carrying this TCR beta chain was seen once. This sample is drawn from a study of blood T cell repertoires in COVID-19. CDR1 and CDR2 (germline): SGHTS, YDEGEE. The CDR3 runs to 15 residues. J gave up 6 bases and V 4 bases, and 8 bases lay outside the gene matches. This table comes from immunoSEQ multiplex PCR, and its TCRdb copy is limited to in-frame clones, with some not included. Here the sample spans some 190,000 clones, 81% being singletons. The chain carries TRBV5-8 and TRBJ2-1, with TRBD2 matching 9 bases. This TCR was recovered from a woman aged 40 to 50 with COVID-19, enrolled during active disease. Sequenced sample: peripheral blood. CDR3 DNA sequence: TGTGCCAGCAGCCCCTCTAGCGGGGATTTCAATGAGCAGTTCTTC. Translation: CASSPSSGDFNEQFF.